Below are 10 T cell receptor beta chains sequenced from a single sample in a study of PD-L1 blockade in urothelial cancer. Stated time point: pretreatment peripheral blood. Libraries were prepared by immunoSEQ multiplex PCR; TCRdb keeps only in-frame clonotypes and omits some of them. The sample holds 60,000 to 70,000 clones, roughly 77% seen once. Sequencing was performed on PBMCs, taken around atezolizumab (anti-PD-L1) treatment. The source of these receptors is a man in his 70s with urothelial cancer.

V gene TRBV7-3 combines with J gene TRBJ2-1; 8 bases are a match to TRBD1. Trimming removed 7 bases from V and 12 bases from J; junction bases left unmatched: 14. The CDR3 is 14 amino acids. CDR1 is SGHTA, CDR2 FQGTGA, per germline. CDR3 sequence (DNA): TGTGCCAGCAAAGACAGGGGTTACAATGAGCGGCAGTTCTTC. Protein sequence: CASKDRGYNERQFF. Supplemented by reference TRBV7-3 and TRBJ2-1, the full variable domain reads GAGVSQTPSNKVTEKGKYVELRCDPISGHTALYWYRQSLGQGPEFLIYFQGTGAADDSGLPNDRFFAVRPEGSVSTLKIQRTERGDSAVYLCASKDRGYNERQFFGPGTRLTVL.

The V call is TRBV5-1, the J call TRBJ1-4, with TRBD1 matching 9 bases. The CDR3 length is 17 residues. The junction had 3 bases not matched to a gene; V was cut back by 0 bases and J by 0 bases. CDR1 is SGHRS, CDR2 YFSETQ, per germline. The CDR3 nucleotides are TGCGCCAGCAGCTTGGGGGACAGGGATGCAACTAATGAAAAACTGTTTTTT. Translating it yields CASSLGDRDATNEKLFF.

The chain couples TRBV5-6 to TRBJ1-4; D is undetermined. CDR1 is SGHDT and CDR2 is YYEEEE in the germline V gene. The ends were cut back, 0 bases at V and 0 bases at J, with 6 bases in the middle. CDR3 length: 15 amino acids. This chain's CDR3 is CASSLGLATNEKLFF. The CDR3, as DNA: TGTGCCAGCAGCTTGGGGCTTGCAACTAATGAAAAACTGTTTTTT.

This sequence joins TRBV10-2 and TRBJ2-7, with TRBD2 matching 8 bases. V gave up 5 bases and J gave up 0 bases; unmatched junction bases: 3. Germline V gene data show CDR1 as WSHSY and CDR2 as SAAADI. The CDR3 has 14 residues. CDR3 sequence (DNA): TGCGCCAGCAGTACTAGCGGTAGCTCCTACGAGCAGTACTTC. Translation: CASSTSGSSYEQYF.

The chain has TRBV28 and TRBJ2-3; 8 bases agree with TRBD2. The CDR3 length is 15 residues. Germline assignment: CDR1 MDHEN and CDR2 SYDVKM. V shed 5 bases and J 5 bases; nucleotides not matched to a gene: 9. CDR3 nucleotides: TGTGCCAGCAGTCTTGGGACTAGGACAGAAGATACGCAGTATTTT. This translates into CASSLGTRTEDTQYF.

V gene TRBV5-4 combines with J gene TRBJ1-4; 8 positions agree with TRBD1. Per germline, CDR1 SGHNT and CDR2 YYREEE (reference sequence). The CDR3 extends over 15 amino acids. After removal of 0 bases from V and 7 bases from J, the junction contained 5 bases not matched to a gene. CDR3 sequence (DNA): TGTGCCAGCAGCTTGGAACGGGACAGGACTGAAAAACTGTTTTTT. Translating gives CASSLERDRTEKLFF.

Regarding this clone: Other DNA sequences in this sample translate to the same CDR3. This rearrangement joins TRBV7-2 to TRBJ2-3, with 13 bases that match TRBD2. The CDR3 runs to 15 residues. The V and J ends lost 5 bases and 5 bases, in that order; junction bases with no gene match: 4. Germline CDR1 SGHTA, CDR2 FQGNSA. The CDR3 DNA reads TGTGCCAGCAGCCTAAGACTAGCGGGAGGAGATACGCAGTATTTT. This encodes CASSLRLAGGDTQYF. The full variable domain, rest sourced from reference TRBV7-2 and TRBJ2-3, is GAGVSQSPSNKVTEKGKDVELRCDPISGHTALYWYRQSLGQGLEFLIYFQGNSAPDKSGLPSDRFSAERTGGSVSTLTIQRTQQEDSAVYLCASSLRLAGGDTQYFGPGTRLTVL.

The genes are TRBV28 and TRBJ1-2; TRBD1 matches at 7 bases. The V segment lost 4 bases and the J segment 6 bases; nucleotides outside the gene matches: 11. The germline gives CDR1 MDHEN, CDR2 SYDVKM. This CDR3 spans 15 amino acids. The CDR3 bases are TGTGCCAGCAGTTCAGGGGGAGCGGGGGGGAATGGCTACACCTTC. Protein sequence: CASSSGGAGGNGYTF.

The V gene is TRBV19, the J gene TRBJ1-5; perhaps TRBD1 as D (5 bases). Germline CDR1 LNHDA, CDR2 SQIVND (reference sequence). This CDR3 has 13 residues. Trimming took off 7 bases at V and 5 bases at J, with 12 bases between the two ends. The CDR3 nucleotides are TGTGCCAGTACGGGGGAGGGGCATCAGCCCCAGCATTTT. The encoded protein is CASTGEGHQPQHF.

This clone appeared a single time. The J gene is TRBJ2-5, the V gene TRBV7-6; D call uncertain. The V and J ends lost 0 bases and 0 bases respectively, with 8 bases between them. This CDR3 comprises 15 residues. Per the germline V gene, CDR1 is SGHVS and CDR2 is FNYEAQ. For the CDR3, the DNA is TGTGCCAGCAGCTTAGCAGACTTTAACCAAGAGACCCAGTACTTC. Its protein is CASSLADFNQETQYF.